This is a list of T cell receptor beta chains from one sample in a study of cytomegalovirus exposure and HLA in healthy donors. Method: immunoSEQ multiplex PCR; TCRdb's copy keeps in-frame clones and lacks some. The sample includes 65,000 to 95,000 clones, over 65% of them seen just once. The source material was PBMCs. These receptors came from a man in his fifties or sixties in good health and CMV-seronegative. Both conserved end residues are part of each CDR3. D genes are given only for firm matches.

J: TRBJ1-5
D: TRBD1
V: TRBV6-6
CDR3: CASRTGTGGHWDF

J: TRBJ2-2
D: TRBD1
V: TRBV15
CDR3: CATSSGTGVVAGELFF

J: TRBJ1-1
D: TRBD1
V: TRBV28
CDR3: CASSLTGGALVAFF

J: TRBJ1-2
D: TRBD1
V: TRBV13
CDR3: CASSYTGTGGGGYTF

J: TRBJ1-1
D: TRBD1
V: TRBV6-1
CDR3: CASSLTGVGSRAFF

J: -
D: TRBD1
V: TRBV6-6
CDR3: CASSYSAQGAYEQYF

J: TRBJ2-5
D: TRBD1
V: TRBV6-1
CDR3: CASSEATGAYEQYF

J: TRBJ2-1
D: TRBD1
V: TRBV7-9
CDR3: CASRGQASSYNEQFF

J: TRBJ1-1
D: TRBD1
V: TRBV19
CDR3: CASSTPGQGGTEAFF

J: TRBJ2-5
D: TRBD1
V: TRBV5-1
CDR3: CASSLADRDRETQYF

J: TRBJ1-3
D: -
V: TRBV7-2
CDR3: CASSLEGGLDTIYF

J: TRBJ1-4
D: -
V: TRBV13
CDR3: CASTAGATNEKLFF

J: TRBJ1-4
D: TRBD1
V: TRBV7-2
CDR3: CASSLGGQGSTNEKLFF

J: TRBJ2-5
D: -
V: TRBV7-9
CDR3: CSSSFSLETQYF

J: TRBJ1-5
D: -
V: TRBV12-5
CDR3: CASGLIGSNQPQHF

J: TRBJ2-2
D: -
V: TRBV9
CDR3: CASSGGLTGELFF

J: TRBJ2-5
D: -
V: TRBV9
CDR3: CASSAGGAQETQYF

J: TRBJ2-7
D: -
V: TRBV10-2
CDR3: CASSPTRYYEQYF

J: TRBJ2-3
D: TRBD2
V: TRBV11-3
CDR3: CASSVRLAGGDTQYF

J: TRBJ1-1
D: -
V: TRBV30
CDR3: CAWSLSRLAEAFF

J: TRBJ2-3
D: -
V: TRBV7-9
CDR3: CALGSTRTDTQYF

J: TRBJ1-4
D: -
V: TRBV10-3
CDR3: CAISEAGPRHEKLFF

J: TRBJ1-2
D: -
V: TRBV9
CDR3: CASSPSPANYGYTF

J: TRBJ2-2
D: -
V: TRBV5-1
CDR3: CASSLPRSNAGELFF

J: TRBJ1-3
D: -
V: TRBV10-3
CDR3: CAIQGSGNTIYF

J: TRBJ2-1
D: TRBD2
V: TRBV7-8
CDR3: CASSLSQRGDLSNEQFF

J: TRBJ2-7
D: -
V: TRBV12-5
CDR3: CASSRDTYEQYF

J: TRBJ2-2
D: -
V: TRBV2
CDR3: CASREAGWGGELFF

J: TRBJ2-5
D: TRBD2
V: TRBV5-4
CDR3: CASRPGGGPGTQYF

J: TRBJ1-6
D: TRBD1
V: TRBV11-2
CDR3: CASSQTGAGNSPLHF

J: TRBJ1-3
D: TRBD1
V: TRBV4-3
CDR3: CASSQAATGSGNTIYF

J: TRBJ2-7
D: -
V: TRBV6-1
CDR3: CASKRSRDTYEQYF

J: TRBJ2-7
D: -
V: TRBV30
CDR3: CAWARQTGIWNEQYF

J: TRBJ2-3
D: TRBD2
V: TRBV6-4
CDR3: CASSASGGADTQYF

J: TRBJ1-1
D: -
V: TRBV6-5
CDR3: CASSYPGGAGTEAFF

J: TRBJ2-7
D: TRBD1
V: TRBV10-3
CDR3: CAISKDRGAYEQYF

J: TRBJ2-1
D: -
V: TRBV5-5
CDR3: CASSGAGVSSNEQFF

J: TRBJ2-1
D: -
V: TRBV7-3
CDR3: CASSLYSPGEQFF

J: TRBJ2-5
D: -
V: TRBV30
CDR3: CAWKPAGETQYF

J: TRBJ1-1
D: TRBD1
V: TRBV7-9
CDR3: CASSWNQGANTEAFF

J: TRBJ2-1
D: TRBD2
V: TRBV11-2
CDR3: CASSSPRLAGVTDEQFF

J: TRBJ2-7
D: TRBD1
V: TRBV19
CDR3: CASSFGTGGNLGEQYF

J: TRBJ2-5
D: -
V: TRBV30
CDR3: CAWIRSGLQETQYF

J: TRBJ1-5
D: -
V: TRBV6-5
CDR3: CASSSGSQPQHF

J: TRBJ2-1
D: -
V: TRBV11-1
CDR3: CASSFGGVPYNEQFF

J: TRBJ1-5
D: -
V: TRBV23-1
CDR3: CASSPRTENSNQPQHF

J: TRBJ1-1
D: -
V: TRBV7-2
CDR3: CASSLGAANTEAFF

J: TRBJ2-3
D: TRBD2
V: TRBV6-4
CDR3: CASSPTSGDHRTQYF

J: TRBJ1-2
D: -
V: TRBV5-6
CDR3: CASSEALKGDWGGYTF

J: TRBJ2-5
D: TRBD2
V: TRBV19
CDR3: CASSPRGLAEETQYF

J: TRBJ2-3
D: TRBD2
V: TRBV7-3
CDR3: CASSLSTSGGTDTQYF

J: TRBJ1-2
D: -
V: TRBV30
CDR3: CAWSQGYGYTF

J: TRBJ2-3
D: -
V: TRBV5-6
CDR3: CASSLGGDTQYF

J: TRBJ1-1
D: -
V: TRBV7-9
CDR3: CASVSNTEAFF

J: TRBJ1-4
D: -
V: TRBV5-5
CDR3: CASSLGGLEKLFF